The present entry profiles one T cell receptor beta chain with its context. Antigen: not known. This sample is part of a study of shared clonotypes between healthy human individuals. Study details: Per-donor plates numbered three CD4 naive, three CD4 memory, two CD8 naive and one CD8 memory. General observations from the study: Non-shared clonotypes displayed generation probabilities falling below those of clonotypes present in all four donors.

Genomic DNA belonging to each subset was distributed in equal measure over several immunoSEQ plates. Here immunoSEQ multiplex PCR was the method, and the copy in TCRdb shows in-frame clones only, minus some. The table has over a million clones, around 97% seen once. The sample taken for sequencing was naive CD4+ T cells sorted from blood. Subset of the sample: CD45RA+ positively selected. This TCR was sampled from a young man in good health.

This CDR3 is CASSQYRTGGRYEQYF. CDR3 nucleotide sequence: TGTGCCAGCAGTCAATATAGGACAGGGGGCAGGTACGAGCAGTACTTC. The rearrangement joins TRBV27 to TRBJ2-7; 11 bases map to TRBD1. The V gene end was trimmed by 5 bases and the J gene end by 4 bases; junction bases not matched to a gene: 10. Germline loops: CDR1 MNHEY, CDR2 SMNVEV (reference sequence). The CDR3 length is 16 residues.